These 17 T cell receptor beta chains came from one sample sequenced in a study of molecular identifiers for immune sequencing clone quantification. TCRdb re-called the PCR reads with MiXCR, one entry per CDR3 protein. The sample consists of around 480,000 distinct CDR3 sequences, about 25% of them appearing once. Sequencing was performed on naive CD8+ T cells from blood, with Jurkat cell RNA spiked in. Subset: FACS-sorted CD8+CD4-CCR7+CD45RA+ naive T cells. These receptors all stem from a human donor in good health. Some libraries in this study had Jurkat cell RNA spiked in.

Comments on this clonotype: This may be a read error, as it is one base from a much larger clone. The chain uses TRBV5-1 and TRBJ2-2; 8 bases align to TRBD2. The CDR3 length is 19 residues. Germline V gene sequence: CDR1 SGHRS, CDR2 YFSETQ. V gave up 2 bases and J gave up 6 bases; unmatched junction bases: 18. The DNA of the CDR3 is TGCGCCAGCAGCTTTTGGCTAGCGGGCCCTGAGGTTAACGCCGGGGAGCTGTTTTTT. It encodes CASSFWLAGPEVNAGELFF.

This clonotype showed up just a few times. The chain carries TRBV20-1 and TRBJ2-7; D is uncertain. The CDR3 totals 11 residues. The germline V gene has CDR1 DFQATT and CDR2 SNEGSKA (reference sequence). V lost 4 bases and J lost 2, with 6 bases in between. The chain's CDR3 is CSATAAYEQYF. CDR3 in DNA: TGCAGTGCTACCGCCGCCTACGAGCAGTACTTC.

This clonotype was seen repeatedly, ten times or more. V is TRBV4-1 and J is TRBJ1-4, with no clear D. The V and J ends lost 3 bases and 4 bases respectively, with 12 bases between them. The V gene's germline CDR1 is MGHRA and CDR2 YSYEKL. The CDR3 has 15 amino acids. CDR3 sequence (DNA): TGCGCCAGCAGCCAGTACCGGCTCTATAATGAAAAACTGTTTTTT. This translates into CASSQYRLYNEKLFF.

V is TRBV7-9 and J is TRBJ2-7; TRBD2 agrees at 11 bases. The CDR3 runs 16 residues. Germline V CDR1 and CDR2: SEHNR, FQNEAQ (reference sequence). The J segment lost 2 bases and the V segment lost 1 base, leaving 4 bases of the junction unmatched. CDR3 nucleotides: TGTGCCAGCAGCTTAGGACTAGCGGGGACCCCCTACGAGCAGTACTTC. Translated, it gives CASSLGLAGTPYEQYF. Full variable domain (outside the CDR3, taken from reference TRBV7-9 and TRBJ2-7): DTGVSQNPRHKITKRGQNVTFRCDPISEHNRLYWYRQTLGQGPEFLTYFQNEAQLEKSRLLSDRFSAERPKGSFSTLEIQRTEQGDSAMYLCASSLGLAGTPYEQYFGPGTRLTVT.

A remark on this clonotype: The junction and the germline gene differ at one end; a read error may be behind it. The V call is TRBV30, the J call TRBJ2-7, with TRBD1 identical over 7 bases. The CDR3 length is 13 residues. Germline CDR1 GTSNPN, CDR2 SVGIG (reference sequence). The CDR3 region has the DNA TGTTCCTGGAGGCCGGGACAGACCTACGAGCAGTACTTC. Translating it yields CSWRPGQTYEQYF. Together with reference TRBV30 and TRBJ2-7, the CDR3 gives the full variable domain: SQTIHQWPATLVQPVGSPLSLECTVEGTSNPNLYWYRQAAGRGLQLLFYSVGIGQISSEVPQNLSASRPQDRQFILSSKKLLLSDSGFYLCSWRPGQTYEQYFGPGTRLTVT.

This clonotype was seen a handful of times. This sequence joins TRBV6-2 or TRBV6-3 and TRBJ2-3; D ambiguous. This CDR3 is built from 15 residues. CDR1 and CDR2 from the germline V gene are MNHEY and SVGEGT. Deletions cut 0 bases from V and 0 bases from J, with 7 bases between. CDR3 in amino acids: CASSYSRSSTDTQYF. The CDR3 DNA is TGTGCCAGCAGTTACTCGCGCAGCAGCACAGATACGCAGTATTTT.

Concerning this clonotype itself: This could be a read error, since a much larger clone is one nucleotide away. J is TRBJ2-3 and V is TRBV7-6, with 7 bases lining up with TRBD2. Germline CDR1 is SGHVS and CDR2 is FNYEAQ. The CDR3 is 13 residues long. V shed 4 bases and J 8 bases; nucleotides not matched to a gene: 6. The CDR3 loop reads CASSYRGGGTQYF. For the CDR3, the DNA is TGTGCCAGCAGCTATAGAGGCGGGGGTACGCAGTATTTT.

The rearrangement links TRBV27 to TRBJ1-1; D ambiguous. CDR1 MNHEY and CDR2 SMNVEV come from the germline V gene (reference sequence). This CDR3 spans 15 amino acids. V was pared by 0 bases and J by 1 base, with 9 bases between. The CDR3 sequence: CASSLSAAGNTEAFF. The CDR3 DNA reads TGTGCCAGCAGTTTATCGGCGGCCGGGAACACTGAAGCTTTCTTT.

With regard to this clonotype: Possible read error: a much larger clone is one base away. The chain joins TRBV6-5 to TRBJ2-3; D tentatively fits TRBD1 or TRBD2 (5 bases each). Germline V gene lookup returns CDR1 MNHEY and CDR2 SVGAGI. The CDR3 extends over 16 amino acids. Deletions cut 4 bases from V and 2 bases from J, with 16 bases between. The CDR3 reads CASSCSRGVLTDTQYF. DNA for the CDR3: TGTGCCAGCAGTTGCTCGAGGGGAGTACTCACAGATACGCAGTATTTT.

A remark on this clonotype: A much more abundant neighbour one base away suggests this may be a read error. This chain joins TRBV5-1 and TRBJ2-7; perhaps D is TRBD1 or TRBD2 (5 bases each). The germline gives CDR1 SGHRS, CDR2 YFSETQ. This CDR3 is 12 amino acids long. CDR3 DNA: TGCGCCAGCTGCTTCCAGGGAGTCGAGCAGTACTTC. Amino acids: CASCFQGVEQYF.

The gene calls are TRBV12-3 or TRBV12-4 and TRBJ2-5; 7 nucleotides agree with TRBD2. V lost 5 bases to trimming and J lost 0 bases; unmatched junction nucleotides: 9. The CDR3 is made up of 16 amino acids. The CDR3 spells CASSAEGSGYQETQYF. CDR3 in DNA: TGTGCCAGCAGTGCGGAGGGTAGCGGGTACCAAGAGACCCAGTACTTC.

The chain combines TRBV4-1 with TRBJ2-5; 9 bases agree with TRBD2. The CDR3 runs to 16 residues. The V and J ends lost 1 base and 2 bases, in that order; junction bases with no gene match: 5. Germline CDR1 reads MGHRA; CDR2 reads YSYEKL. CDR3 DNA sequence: TGCGCCAGCAGCCAAGCGCTAGCGGGGAGGCAAGAGACCCAGTACTTC. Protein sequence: CASSQALAGRQETQYF.

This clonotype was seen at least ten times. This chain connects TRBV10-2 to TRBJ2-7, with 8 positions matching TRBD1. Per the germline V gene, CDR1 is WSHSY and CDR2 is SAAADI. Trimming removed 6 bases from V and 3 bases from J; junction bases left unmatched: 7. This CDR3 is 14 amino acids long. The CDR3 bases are TGCGCCAGCAGCAACCAGGGGGCCGGCTACGAGCAGTACTTC. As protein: CASSNQGAGYEQYF.

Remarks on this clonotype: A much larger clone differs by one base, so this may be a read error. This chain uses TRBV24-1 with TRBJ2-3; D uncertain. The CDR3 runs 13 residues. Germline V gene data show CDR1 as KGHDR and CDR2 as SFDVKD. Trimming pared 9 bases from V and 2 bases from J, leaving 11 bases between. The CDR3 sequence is CATGSAYTDTQYF. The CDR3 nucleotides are TGTGCCACCGGTTCGGCCTACACAGATACGCAGTATTTT.

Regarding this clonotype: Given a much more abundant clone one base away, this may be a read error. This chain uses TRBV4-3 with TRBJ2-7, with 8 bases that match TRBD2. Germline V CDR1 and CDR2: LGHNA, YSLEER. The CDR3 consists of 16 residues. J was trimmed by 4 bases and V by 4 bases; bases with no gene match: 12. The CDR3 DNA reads TGCGCCAGCAGCCCTCCCGGGGGACTAGTTTTGTACGAGCAGTACTTC. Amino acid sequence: CASSPPGGLVLYEQYF.

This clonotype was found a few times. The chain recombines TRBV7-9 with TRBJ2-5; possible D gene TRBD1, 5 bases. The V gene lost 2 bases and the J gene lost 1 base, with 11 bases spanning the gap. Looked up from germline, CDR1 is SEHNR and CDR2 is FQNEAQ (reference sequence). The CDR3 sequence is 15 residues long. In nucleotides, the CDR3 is TGTGCCAGCAGCTTATTCCCGGACATCCAAGAGACCCAGTACTTC. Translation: CASSLFPDIQETQYF.

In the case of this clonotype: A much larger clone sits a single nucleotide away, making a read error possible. The CDR3 DNA reads TGTGCCAGCAGCTTGCGAGCAACGGGGGCAGGTACGCAGTATTTT. Amino acid sequence: CASSLRATGAGTQYF. The chain combines TRBV5-6 with TRBJ2-3; D assignment may be TRBD1 or TRBD2 (6 bases each). The CDR3 runs 15 residues. The V end was cut by 1 base, the J end by 8 bases, with 17 bases between. Germline V lookup: CDR1 SGHDT, CDR2 YYEEEE.